The source of this T cell receptor beta chain is a study of T cells in localized non-small cell lung cancer (dated by TCRdb to about 2020). Concerning the study at large: The study examined T cell repertoires in a few hundred patients with early-stage NSCLC and compared tumors with uninvolved tumor-adjacent lungs. All 240 or so NSCLC patients in the cohort were treatment-naive and had localized lung tumors that were resected. The mean age of the NSCLC patients was under 70 years, with 120 to 150 men and 95 to 110 women. The paper's findings and limits, for the study overall: Uninvolved tumor-adjacent lung showed the highest T cell clonality, higher than tumor, which suggests more focused antigenic responses in the uninvolved tumor-adjacent lung. Because multi-region sequencing of the tumors was not done, intratumor heterogeneity could not be ruled out. Because of the exploratory design, TCR variables were selected using unadjusted p-values without false-discovery rate correction. Longer overall survival was associated with higher blood T cell density, whereas shorter survival was associated with higher adjacent-lung clonality. Of the top 100 tumor clones, a median of around 57 were detected in paired uninvolved adjacent lung; roughly 26 were also among that lung's top 100.

TCR beta CDR3 regions were sequenced from DNA using the immunoSEQ Assay. In the source study's methods: T cell density was computed as TCR beta template counts normalized to usable DNA estimated by amplifying housekeeping genes. The preseqR package was used to estimate richness by extrapolating to 400,000 templates for PBMC samples and to 120,000 templates for tissue samples. Clonality was taken to be one minus Pielou's evenness. To identify tissue-enriched TCRs, differential abundance testing was run on productive amino-acid clonotypes with a minimum total count of 5 and an alpha of 0.1. Repertoire overlap between compartments was quantified with the Jaccard Index and Morisita Overlap Index. GLIPH grouped TCR beta CDR3s together with public tetramer-defined viral CDR3s, and a viral motif had to include at least three viral sequences and show V-gene enrichment. Sourced from immuneACCESS, this table was stored by TCRdb with only in-frame sequences that have V and J called. A share of the clones is absent; for the studies checked, an unresolved V gene accounts for under half, and the remainder has no known explanation. Clone size and V and J calls were adopted from that table, with D and trimming inferred from the DNA. Recorded for this sample are about 33,000 clones; more than 90% of them occurred a single time. The ten most abundant clones make up approximately 7% of the sample.

After removal of 8 bases from V and 8 bases from J, the junction retains 10 bases not matched to a gene. Per the germline V gene, MNHNS is the CDR1 and SASEGT is the CDR2. The CDR3 runs 14 amino acids, cysteine and phenylalanine included. The CDR3 DNA has 42 bases and is translated from base 1. To note about this clone: Its antigen is still unknown. Base qualities were left out, and no much larger clone turns up one base away.

At diagnosis, peripheral blood, uninvolved tumor-adjacent lung and tumor were collected and stored as a combination of fresh-frozen and FFPE material. For TCR repertoire profiling, the blood samples were analyzed as peripheral blood mononuclear cells. Recombination connected TRBV6-1 to TRBJ1-2; a stretch of 11 junction bases matches TRBD1. The material was peripheral blood, obtained before any cancer treatment. The sequence derives from a female donor aged 60 or older with stage I lung adenocarcinoma. The nucleotide sequence reads as follows: TGTGCCAGCTCCGCCAGGACAGGGGGCCGGGGCTACACCTTC. Its translation reads: CASSARTGGRGYTF.